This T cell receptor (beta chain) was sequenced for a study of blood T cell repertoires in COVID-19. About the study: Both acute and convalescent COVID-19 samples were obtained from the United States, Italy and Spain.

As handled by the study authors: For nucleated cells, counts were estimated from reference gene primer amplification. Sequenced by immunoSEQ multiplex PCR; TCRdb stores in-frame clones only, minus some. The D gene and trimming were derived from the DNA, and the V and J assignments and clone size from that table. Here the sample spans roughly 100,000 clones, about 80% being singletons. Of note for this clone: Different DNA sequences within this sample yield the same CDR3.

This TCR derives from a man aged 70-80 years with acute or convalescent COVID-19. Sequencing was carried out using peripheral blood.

DNA for the CDR3: TGTGCCAGCAGTTCCCAGGGATACGAGCAGTACTTC. It specifies CASSSQGYEQYF. This sequence joins TRBV12-3 or TRBV12-4 and TRBJ2-7; a weak D match, TRBD1 (5 bases). The V gene lost 4 bases and the J gene lost 4 bases, with 8 bases spanning the gap. CDR3 length: 12 amino acids.